The 12 T cell receptor beta chains given below trace back to one sample, sequenced in a study of control samples from healthy donors and cancer patients (TCRdb year 2020). Libraries were prepared through the immunoSEQ multiplex PCR assay. The table was pulled from immuneACCESS by TCRdb, which kept in-frame rearrangements only. Such tables lose some clones; where checked, under half of the loss comes from unresolved V genes, and the rest has no known cause. The sample records under 450,000 clones, about nine tenths of which are singletons. The top ten hold around 6.8% of the sample. The sequencing input was PBMCs. The receptors originated from a middle-aged man with head and neck cancer.

J is TRBJ1-2 and V is TRBV30, with D possibly TRBD1 on 5 matching bases. The length of the CDR3 is 15 residues. The V and J ends lost 4 bases and 7 bases respectively, with 22 bases between them. CDR1 and CDR2 (germline): GTSNPN, SVGIG (reference sequence). Here the CDR3 DNA reads TGTGCCTGGACTCGCCTTGGCCCAGGGATCACTGGCTACACCTTC. Translated, it gives CAWTRLGPGITGYTF. The entire variable domain, with the rest obtained from reference TRBV30 and TRBJ1-2, is as follows: SQTIHQWPATLVQPVGSPLSLECTVEGTSNPNLYWYRQAAGRGLQLLFYSVGIGQISSEVPQNLSASRPQDRQFILSSKKLLLSDSGFYLCAWTRLGPGITGYTFGSGTRLTVV.

This rearrangement joins TRBV3-1 (or the pseudogene TRBV3-2) to TRBJ1-1; D possibly corresponds to TRBD1 (6 bases). Germline CDR1 reads LGHDT; CDR2 reads YNNKEL (reference sequence). The CDR3 is made up of 13 amino acids. V was trimmed by 4 bases and J by 8 bases, leaving 14 bases between them. CDR3 in amino acids: CASSPGAPWEAFF. CDR3 sequence (DNA): TGTGCCAGCAGCCCGGGGGCTCCCTGGGAAGCTTTCTTT.

The rearrangement uses TRBV9 and TRBJ2-1; no clear D gene. Trimming took 4 bases from V and 2 from J, leaving 19 bases between them. The germline V gene has CDR1 SGDLS and CDR2 YYNGEE. This CDR3 is 17 amino acids long. For the CDR3, the DNA is TGTGCCAGCAGCCCGAGTAGTGGAAGCCCGGCCTACAATGAGCAGTTCTTC. Residues: CASSPSSGSPAYNEQFF.

The rearrangement joins TRBV29-1 to TRBJ1-1; 7 bases match TRBD1. J was trimmed by 4 bases and V by 0 bases; bases with no gene match: 2. The germline CDR1 and CDR2 sequences are SQVTM and ANQGSEA. This CDR3 comprises 13 residues. CDR3 protein: CSVEDHRGTEAFF. In nucleotides, the CDR3 is TGCAGCGTTGAAGATCACAGGGGCACTGAAGCTTTCTTT.

This clone was seen just once. The genes are TRBV5-6 and TRBJ1-4; TRBD1 matches at 9 bases. Germline V gene lookup returns CDR1 SGHDT and CDR2 YYEEEE. V dropped 4 bases and J dropped 5; count of bases not matched to a gene: 9. The CDR3 runs 16 residues. The CDR3 loop is CASSETLDRGNEKLFF. The CDR3, as DNA: TGTGCCAGCAGCGAAACCCTTGACAGGGGGAATGAAAAACTGTTTTTT.

This chain connects TRBV12-3 or TRBV12-4 to TRBJ2-1; D is unresolved. Trimming cost V 3 bases and J 11 bases, with 11 bases left between them. The length of the CDR3 is 12 residues. The CDR3 nucleotides read TGTGCCAGCAGTTTGCCCGACTGGCAGCAGTTCTTC. Translating gives CASSLPDWQQFF.

This chain connects TRBV18 to TRBJ2-2; D might be TRBD2 (6 bases). V lost 0 bases to trimming and J lost 4 bases, with 12 bases between them. CDR3 length equals 16 residues. Germline V gives CDR1 KGHSH, CDR2 LQKENI. The DNA for the CDR3 is TGTGCCAGCTCACCACCGAGCGGGCCGGGCACCGGGGAGCTGTTTTTT. Residues: CASSPPSGPGTGELFF.

In nucleotides, the CDR3 is TGTGCCAGCAGCCCATCCAGGGACGGCGGGGGAGGCTACACCTTC. This translates into CASSPSRDGGGGYTF. This chain links TRBV5-5 with TRBJ1-2; the D gene is possibly TRBD1 (5 bases). The length of the CDR3 is 15 residues. Per the germline V gene, CDR1 is SGHKS and CDR2 is YYEKEE (reference sequence). Trimming left V 4 bases short and J 8 bases short, with 21 bases between.

This clone has only one observation. The V gene is TRBV5-5, the J gene TRBJ2-7; 7 bases map to TRBD1. Germline lookup yields CDR1 SGHKS and CDR2 YYEKEE (reference sequence). CDR3 length: 15 residues. Trimming removed 1 base from V and 5 bases from J; junction bases left unmatched: 9. The CDR3 DNA reads as TGTGCCAGCAGCTTGAGGACAGGCGCCGGGGACGAGCAGTACTTC. Amino acid sequence: CASSLRTGAGDEQYF.

The chain uses TRBV28 and TRBJ2-1; tentatively, D is TRBD1 (5 bases). The germline gives CDR1 MDHEN, CDR2 SYDVKM. CDR3 length: 18 residues. V dropped 3 bases and J dropped 1 base, with 19 bases sitting between them. The CDR3 region has the DNA TGTGCCAGCAGTTTCTACAGATTTGGGGCAGGATCCTACAATGAGCAGTTCTTC. Protein: CASSFYRFGAGSYNEQFF.

The V gene is TRBV4-1, the J gene TRBJ1-4; 7 nucleotides match TRBD1. The CDR3 consists of 15 residues. V was clipped by 2 bases and J by 4 bases; unmatched bases: 4. Germline lookup yields CDR1 MGHRA and CDR2 YSYEKL. The CDR3 DNA follows: TGCGCCAGCAGCCAACAGGACAGGTTTAATGAAAAACTGTTTTTT. Protein product: CASSQQDRFNEKLFF.

The V gene is TRBV19, the J gene TRBJ2-7, with D unresolved. The V end was cut by 3 bases, the J end by 0 bases, with 9 bases between. The CDR3 consists of 14 residues. CDR1 and CDR2 (germline): LNHDA, SQIVND (reference sequence). CDR3 in amino acids: CASSMVDSSYEQYF. The DNA for the CDR3 is TGTGCCAGTAGTATGGTGGATTCCTCCTACGAGCAGTACTTC. The variable domain in full, with the rest retrieved from reference TRBV19 and TRBJ2-7, is DGGITQSPKYLFRKEGQNVTLSCEQNLNHDAMYWYRQDPGQGLRLIYYSQIVNDFQKGDIAEGYSVSREKKESFPLTVTSAQKNPTAFYLCASSMVDSSYEQYFGPGTRLTVT.